The source of this T cell receptor (beta chain) is a study of T cells expressing NK-cell markers. The germline V gene encodes CDR1 MGHRA and CDR2 YSYEKL. CDR3 length: 13 residues. Following a re-call of the 5' RACE reads, TCRdb has one entry per CDR3 protein and lacks DNA. The sample includes over 150,000 distinct CDR3 sequences. Comment on this clonotype: The antigen remains unidentified.

Study results and limitations: Dominant NKG2C+ clonotypes accounted for 1.0-7.0% of CD8+ T cells in a handful of donors.

V gene TRBV4-1 combines with J gene TRBJ2-7; TCRdb's D call, TRBD1, is unchecked because there is no DNA. Sequenced sample: blood T cells: a sorted CD56 or NKG2C T cell subset, CD4+ or CD8+ T cells, or bulk PBMC T cells (not recorded which). This sequence originates from a woman in her 50s in good health. CDR3 region: CASSRQLGEEQYF.